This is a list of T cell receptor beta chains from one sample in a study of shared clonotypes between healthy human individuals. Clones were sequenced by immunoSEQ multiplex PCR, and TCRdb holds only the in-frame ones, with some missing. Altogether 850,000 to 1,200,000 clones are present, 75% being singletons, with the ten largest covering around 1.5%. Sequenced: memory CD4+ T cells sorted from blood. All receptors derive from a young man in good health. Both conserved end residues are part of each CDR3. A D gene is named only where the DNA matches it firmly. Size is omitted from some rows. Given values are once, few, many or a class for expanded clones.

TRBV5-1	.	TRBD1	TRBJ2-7	TGCGCCAGCAGCTCGGGACAGTTGGCTTCCGAGCAGTACTTC	CASSSGQLASEQYF
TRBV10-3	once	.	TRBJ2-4	TGTGCCATCAGTGAGTTCGGGCTTGAGCCGTCCACTCGAGGGTCCAAAAACATTCAGTACTTC	CAISEFGLEPSTRGSKNIQYF
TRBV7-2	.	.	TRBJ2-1	TGTGCCAGCAGCTTAGACACGAGAGGGGGTGAGCAGTTCTTC	CASSLDTRGGEQFF
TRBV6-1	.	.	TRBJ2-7	TGTGCCAGCAGTGAGGTCCAGGGAGGTGAGCAGTACTTC	CASSEVQGGEQYF
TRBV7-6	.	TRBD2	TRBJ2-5	TGTGCCAGCAGCTTAGCACCAGAGCGGGGGCACACGTCCCAGTACTTC	CASSLAPERGHTSQYF
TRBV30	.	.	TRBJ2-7	TGTGCCTGGAGTGTGAAAACGGGTCAGTACTTC	CAWSVKTGQYF
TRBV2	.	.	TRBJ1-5	TGTGCCAGCAGTGAGACGGGACTCCAGTTTCTGCATTTT	CASSETGLQFLHF
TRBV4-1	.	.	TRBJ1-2	TGCGCCAGCAGCCAAATCACAGCGGGGACGGGTGGCTACACCTTC	CASSQITAGTGGYTF
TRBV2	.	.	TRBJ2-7	TGTGCCAGCAGTGGGGAAGGCAGCAACGAGCAGTACTTC	CASSGEGSNEQYF
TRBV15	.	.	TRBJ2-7	TGTGCCACCAGCAGAGACCGTACAGGGACACGCTACGAGCAGTACTTC	CATSRDRTGTRYEQYF
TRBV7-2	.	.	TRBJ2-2	TGTGCCAGCAGCTTAGTGGTCGCTTCTACCGGGGAGCTGTTTTTT	CASSLVVASTGELFF
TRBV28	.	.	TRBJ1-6	TGTGCCAGCAGTTTAGTAGACAGAGATAATTCACCCCTCCACTTT	CASSLVDRDNSPLHF
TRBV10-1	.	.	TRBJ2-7	TGCGCCAGCAGAGTCCCAGCCTACGAGCAGTACTTC	CASRVPAYEQYF
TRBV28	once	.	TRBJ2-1	TGTGCCAGCAGTTTAGGGGGACTCCAGAACAATGAGCAGTTCTTC	CASSLGGLQNNEQFF
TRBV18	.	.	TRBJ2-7	TGTGCCAGCTCGACCTCCGCGGGGGCTGTCTACGAGCAGTACTTC	CASSTSAGAVYEQYF
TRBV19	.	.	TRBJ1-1	TGTGCCAGTAGTATTTGGGGGACACACACCTGGAACACTGAAGCTTTCTTT	CASSIWGTHTWNTEAFF
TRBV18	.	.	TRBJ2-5	TGTGCCAGCTCACCACAGGAGGGGTATCAAGAGACCCAGTACTTC	CASSPQEGYQETQYF
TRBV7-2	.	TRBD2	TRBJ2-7	TGTGCCAGCAGCCCCCCTACTAGCGGGGGGCTGAAATCCTACGAGCAGTACTTC	CASSPPTSGGLKSYEQYF
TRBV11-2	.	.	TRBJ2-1	TGTGCCAGCAGCCCCCAGGGGACCTCCTACAATGAGCAGTTCTTC	CASSPQGTSYNEQFF
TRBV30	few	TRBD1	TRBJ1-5	TGTGCCTGGACCGGGACAGGAGGTCAGCCCCAGCATTTT	CAWTGTGGQPQHF
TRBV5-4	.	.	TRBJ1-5	TGTGCCAGCAGCTCGGACGGTGGCTCCAATCAGCCCCAGCATTTT	CASSSDGGSNQPQHF
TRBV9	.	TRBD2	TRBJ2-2	TGTGCCAGTGGCAACGCGGGGGGCCAGGGCACCGGGGAGCTGTTTTTT	CASGNAGGQGTGELFF
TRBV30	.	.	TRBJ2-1	TGTGCCTGGAGTGTACAGGCGGCGAATGAGCAGTTCTTC	CAWSVQAANEQFF
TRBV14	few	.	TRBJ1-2	TGTGCCAGCAGCCAATCCACCTATGGCTACACCTTC	CASSQSTYGYTF
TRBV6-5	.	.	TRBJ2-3	TGTGCCAGCAGCCCCGGACAGTACACAGATACGCAGTATTTT	CASSPGQYTDTQYF
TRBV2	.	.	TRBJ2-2	TGTGCCAGCAGTGTTCGCACCGGGGAGCTGTTTTTT	CASSVRTGELFF
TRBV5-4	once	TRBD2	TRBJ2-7	TGTGCCAGCAGCTTGGTTGGGTGGTTAGCTAGCGGAACCTACGAGCAGTACTTC	CASSLVGWLASGTYEQYF
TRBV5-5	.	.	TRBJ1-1	TGTGCCAGCAGCCTGACGGCGAACACTGAAGCTTTCTTT	CASSLTANTEAFF
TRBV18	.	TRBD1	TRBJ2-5	TGTGCCAGCTCGGCGGACAGGTACCAAGAGACCCAGTACTTC	CASSADRYQETQYF
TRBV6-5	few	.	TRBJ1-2	TGTGCCAGTTGGAACGGCGACTATGGCTACACCTTC	CASWNGDYGYTF
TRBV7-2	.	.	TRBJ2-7	TGTGCCAGCAGCCCCCAGGGGGGTTTTTCGGAGCAGTACTTC	CASSPQGGFSEQYF
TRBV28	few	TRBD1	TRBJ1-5	TGTGCCAGCAGAAGGGACAGGGTGGGCCAGCCCCAGCATTTT	CASRRDRVGQPQHF
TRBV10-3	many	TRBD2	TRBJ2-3	TGTGCCATCAGTGAGTTATCAGGACTAGCGACAGATACGCAGTATTTT	CAISELSGLATDTQYF
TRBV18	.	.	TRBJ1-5	TGTGCCAGCTCTCTGGAAAAGGGTAGTGATCAGCCCCAGCATTTT	CASSLEKGSDQPQHF
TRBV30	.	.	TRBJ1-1	TGTGCCTGGGATCGTCTAGTGAACACTGAAGCTTTCTTT	CAWDRLVNTEAFF
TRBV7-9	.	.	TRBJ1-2	TGTGCCAGCAGTTTGCATCCGCCGACAGCTGGCTACACCTTC	CASSLHPPTAGYTF
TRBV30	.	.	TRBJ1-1	TGTGCCTGCCGGACGATAATCCGTGAAGCTTTCTTT	CACRTIIREAFF
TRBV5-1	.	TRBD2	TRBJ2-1	TGCGCCAGCAGCTCTGGACTAGCGGGAGTGCGCAATGAGCAGTTCTTC	CASSSGLAGVRNEQFF
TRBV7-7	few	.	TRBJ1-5	TGTGCTAGCAGCTTATGGATTGGGCAGCCCCAGCATTTT	CASSLWIGQPQHF
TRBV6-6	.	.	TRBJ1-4	TGTGCCAGCAGCCTCTCCGTGGGGGCAGAAAAACTGTTTTTT	CASSLSVGAEKLFF
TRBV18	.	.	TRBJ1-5	TGTGCCAGCTCACTGGACGCGAATCAGCCCCAGCATTTT	CASSLDANQPQHF
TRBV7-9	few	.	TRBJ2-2	TGTGCCAGCAGCTTGTACGCGGCAACCAGCGGGGAGCTGTTTTTT	CASSLYAATSGELFF
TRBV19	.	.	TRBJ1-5	TGTGCCAGTAGTAAATGGGGCAGCGGCTCTGATCAGCCCCAGCATTTT	CASSKWGSGSDQPQHF
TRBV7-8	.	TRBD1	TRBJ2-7	TGTGCCAGCAGCTTAGGACAGGGTCTAAGCTACGAGCAGTACTTC	CASSLGQGLSYEQYF
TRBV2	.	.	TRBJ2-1	TGTGCCAGCAAGGGGGGGCGAGGGGATGAGCAGTTCTTC	CASKGGRGDEQFF
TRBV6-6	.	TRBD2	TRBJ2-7	TGTGCCAGCAGTCGGGGGGGAGACTACGAGCAGTACTTC	CASSRGGDYEQYF